The sequence of this TCR beta chain was determined in a study of beta chain features in type 1 diabetes. Whole-study findings and limits: Resolution of whether HLA type affects TCRB rearrangement was not achieved here. Within each of all four CD4+ subsets, Type 1 diabetes patients had TCRB CDR3s that were moderately but significantly shorter. The naive, central memory and Treg TCRB repertoires looked more alike in patients than they did in healthy donors.

Since all of the isolated RNA was reverse transcribed, expressed TCRB transcripts were what got sequenced. Only in-frame clones appear in the TCRdb table, and some are missing; sequencing was by immunoSEQ multiplex PCR. The repertoire holds about 240,000 clones, with around 26% as singletons. The germline V gene has CDR1 SQVTM and CDR2 ANQGSEA. CDR3 length: 14 residues. Trimming took 4 bases from V and 4 from J, leaving 14 bases between them. Only a few counts were recorded for this clone. Its antigen is unknown. The chain carries TRBV29-1 and TRBJ1-5; D ambiguous. This sequence originates from a man younger than 40 in good health. The specimen sequenced was central memory CD4+ T cells from blood. The CDR3 DNA follows: TGCAGCGTTGCGGTGAACAGCGTTAATCAGCCCCAGCATTTT. This translates into CSVAVNSVNQPQHF.